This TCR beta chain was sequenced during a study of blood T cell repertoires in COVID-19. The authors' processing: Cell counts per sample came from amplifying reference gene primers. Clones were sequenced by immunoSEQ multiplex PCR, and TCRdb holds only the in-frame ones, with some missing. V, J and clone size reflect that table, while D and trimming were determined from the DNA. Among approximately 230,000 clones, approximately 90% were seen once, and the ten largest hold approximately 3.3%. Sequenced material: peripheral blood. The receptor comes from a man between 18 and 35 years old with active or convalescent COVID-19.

CDR3 protein: CASSPTGPGESPLHF. The CDR3 nucleotides read TGTGCCAGCAGCCCAACAGGGCCCGGGGAGTCACCCCTCCACTTT. This chain joins TRBV28 and TRBJ1-6; tentative D call: TRBD1 (6 bases). Germline V gene sequence: CDR1 MDHEN, CDR2 SYDVKM. This CDR3 has 15 residues. The V end lost 6 bases, the J end lost 10 bases, and 19 bases lay between the germline ends.